These T cell receptor beta chains were read from a single sample in a study of blood T cell repertoires in COVID-19. TCRdb's table, derived via immunoSEQ multiplex PCR, lists solely in-frame clones and lacks some. The table records approximately 320,000 clones, over 85% of them present only once. Sequenced input: PBMCs or T cells enriched from blood (not recorded which). The receptor set was obtained from a man in his fifties or sixties who had recovered from COVID-19. CDR3s include the opening cysteine and the closing phenylalanine or tryptophan. The D gene is left open where the match is weak. For some rows the clone size is stated as once, few or many, or as a class when expanded; others skip it.

J: TRBJ2-1
length: 13
V: TRBV5-1
D: -
size: -
CDR3: CASRPTQGNEQFF
DNA: TGCGCCAGCAGGCCTACCCAGGGCAATGAGCAGTTCTTC

J: TRBJ1-1
length: 15
V: TRBV27
D: TRBD1
size: -
CDR3: CASSLSTPGGGGSFF
DNA: TGTGCCAGCAGTTTATCGACCCCCGGAGGGGGCGGGTCTTTCTTT

J: TRBJ2-5
length: 14
V: TRBV12-5
D: TRBD2
size: -
CDR3: CASGRGGDQETQYF
DNA: TGTGCTAGTGGTCGGGGAGGGGACCAAGAGACCCAGTACTTC

J: TRBJ1-4
length: 14
V: TRBV2
D: TRBD1
size: -
CDR3: CASRDRGVGEKLFF
DNA: TGTGCCAGCAGGGACAGGGGAGTAGGCGAAAAACTGTTTTTT

J: TRBJ1-1
length: 13
V: TRBV24-1
D: -
size: -
CDR3: CATSDFGATEAFF
DNA: TGTGCCACCAGTGATTTTGGGGCAACTGAAGCTTTCTTT

J: TRBJ1-2
length: 16
V: TRBV27
D: -
size: -
CDR3: CASSFRLQGRLYGYTF
DNA: TGTGCCAGCAGTTTCCGCCTACAGGGACGGCTCTATGGCTACACCTTC

J: TRBJ2-2
length: 15
V: TRBV4-3
D: -
size: -
CDR3: CASSQDRLPTGELFF
DNA: TGCGCCAGCAGCCAAGACAGGCTCCCCACCGGGGAGCTGTTTTTT

J: TRBJ2-3
length: 14
V: TRBV7-3
D: -
size: -
CDR3: CASSLNRPQGTQYF
DNA: TGTGCCAGCAGCCTAAATCGGCCGCAGGGTACGCAGTATTTT

J: TRBJ2-3
length: 15
V: TRBV27
D: TRBD1
size: -
CDR3: CASSRTGASWDTQYF
DNA: TGTGCCAGCAGCCGGACAGGGGCTTCCTGGGATACGCAGTATTTT

J: TRBJ2-1
length: 14
V: TRBV19
D: TRBD2
size: -
CDR3: CASSYGGVIHEQFF
DNA: TGTGCCAGTAGCTACGGGGGGGTTATCCATGAGCAGTTCTTC

J: TRBJ1-2
length: 16
V: TRBV6-2/TRBV6-3
D: TRBD1
size: once
CDR3: CASSRGTGGGNYGYTF
DNA: TGTGCCAGCAGCAGAGGGACAGGCGGAGGAAACTATGGCTACACCTTC

J: TRBJ2-1
length: 11
V: TRBV20-1
D: -
size: -
CDR3: CSARDLHEQFF
DNA: TGCAGTGCTAGAGATCTACATGAGCAGTTCTTC

J: TRBJ2-5
length: 15
V: TRBV15
D: -
size: -
CDR3: CATSRANTDSLTQYF
DNA: TGTGCCACCAGCAGAGCCAATACTGACAGTTTAACCCAGTACTTC

J: TRBJ2-5
length: 16
V: TRBV5-1
D: TRBD1
size: -
CDR3: CASSLGQGSVGETQYF
DNA: TGCGCCAGCAGCCTAGGACAGGGGAGTGTCGGGGAGACCCAGTACTTC

J: TRBJ2-5
length: 14
V: TRBV24-1
D: TRBD2
size: once
CDR3: CATSSGGAQETQYF
DNA: TGTGCCACCAGTTCGGGGGGGGCGCAGGAGACCCAGTACTTC

J: TRBJ2-1
length: 15
V: TRBV7-6
D: -
size: -
CDR3: CASSLGGGSYNEQFF
DNA: TGTGCCAGCAGCTTAGGTGGCGGTTCCTACAATGAGCAGTTCTTC

J: TRBJ2-7
length: 15
V: TRBV28
D: TRBD2
size: -
CDR3: CASSLSVLAGGEQYF
DNA: TGTGCCAGCAGTTTATCGGTACTAGCGGGAGGCGAGCAGTACTTC

J: TRBJ2-3
length: 14
V: TRBV6-5
D: TRBD2
size: -
CDR3: CASKAGGGTDTQYF
DNA: TGTGCCAGCAAAGCGGGAGGCGGCACAGATACGCAGTATTTT

J: TRBJ1-5
length: 15
V: TRBV24-1
D: -
size: -
CDR3: CATSDSDYSNQPQHF
DNA: TGTGCCACCAGTGATTCAGACTATAGCAATCAGCCCCAGCATTTT

J: TRBJ2-2
length: 16
V: TRBV24-1
D: TRBD2
size: -
CDR3: CATSDPGLASTGELFF
DNA: TGTGCCACCAGTGATCCGGGACTAGCGAGCACCGGGGAGCTGTTTTTT

J: TRBJ2-3
length: 16
V: TRBV21-1
D: -
size: -
CDR3: CASSKSRRWGRDTQYF
DNA: TGTGCCAGCAGCAAAAGCAGGAGGTGGGGGCGAGATACGCAGTATTTT

J: TRBJ1-1
length: 16
V: TRBV3-1/TRBV3-2
D: TRBD1
size: -
CDR3: CASSQVGQGMNTEAFF
DNA: TGTGCCAGCAGCCAAGTGGGACAGGGAATGAACACTGAAGCTTTCTTT

J: TRBJ1-2
length: 14
V: TRBV18
D: -
size: -
CDR3: CASSPGGAAYGYTF
DNA: TGTGCCAGCTCACCAGGGGGGGCCGCCTATGGCTACACCTTC

J: TRBJ1-3
length: 12
V: TRBV12-3/TRBV12-4
D: -
size: -
CDR3: CASTLSGNTIYF
DNA: TGTGCCAGCACCCTGTCTGGAAACACCATATATTTT

J: TRBJ1-2
length: 16
V: TRBV6-6
D: -
size: -
CDR3: CASSWQGEGSNYGYTF
DNA: TGTGCCAGCAGTTGGCAGGGCGAAGGCTCAAACTATGGCTACACCTTC

J: TRBJ1-4
length: 17
V: TRBV4-3
D: -
size: -
CDR3: CASSQGPRQATNEKLFF
DNA: TGCGCCAGCAGCCAAGGACCCCGACAGGCAACTAATGAAAAACTGTTTTTT

J: TRBJ1-5
length: 16
V: TRBV27
D: TRBD1
size: -
CDR3: CASSSRTGSIGQPQHF
DNA: TGTGCCAGCAGTTCCCGGACAGGGTCGATCGGTCAGCCCCAGCATTTT

J: TRBJ2-1
length: 15
V: TRBV14
D: -
size: -
CDR3: CASSQRGSSYNEQFF
DNA: TGTGCCAGCAGCCAGAGGGGGAGCTCCTACAATGAGCAGTTCTTC

J: TRBJ2-2
length: 16
V: TRBV7-2
D: TRBD2
size: -
CDR3: CASRPIGGGEPGELFF
DNA: TGTGCCAGCAGGCCTATCGGCGGGGGGGAGCCCGGGGAGCTGTTTTTT

J: TRBJ2-1
length: 13
V: TRBV16
D: TRBD2
size: -
CDR3: CASTLAGYNEQFF
DNA: TGTGCCAGCACTCTAGCGGGGTACAATGAGCAGTTCTTC

J: TRBJ1-6
length: 15
V: TRBV6-5
D: TRBD1
size: -
CDR3: CASRDDRGMGKPLHF
DNA: TGTGCCAGCAGAGACGACAGGGGGATGGGGAAGCCCCTCCACTTT